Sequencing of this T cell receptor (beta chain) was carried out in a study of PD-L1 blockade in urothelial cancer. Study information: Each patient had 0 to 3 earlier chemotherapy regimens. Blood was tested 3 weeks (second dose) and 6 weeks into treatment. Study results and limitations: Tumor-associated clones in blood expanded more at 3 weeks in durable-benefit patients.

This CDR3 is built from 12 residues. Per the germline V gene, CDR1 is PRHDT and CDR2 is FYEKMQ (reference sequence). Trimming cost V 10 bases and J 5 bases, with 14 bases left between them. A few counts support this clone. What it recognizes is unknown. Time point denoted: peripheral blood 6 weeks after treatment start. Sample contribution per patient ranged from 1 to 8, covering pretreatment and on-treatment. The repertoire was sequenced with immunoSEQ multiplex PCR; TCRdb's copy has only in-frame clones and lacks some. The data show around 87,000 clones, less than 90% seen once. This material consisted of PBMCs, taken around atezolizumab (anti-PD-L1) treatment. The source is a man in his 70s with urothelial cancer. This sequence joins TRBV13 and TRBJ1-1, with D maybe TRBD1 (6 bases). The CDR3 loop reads CATSCRGTEAFF. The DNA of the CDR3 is TGTGCCACCTCGTGTAGGGGGACTGAAGCTTTCTTT.